This T cell receptor beta chain originates from a study of control samples from healthy donors and cancer patients. The V gene's germline CDR1 is MNHEY and CDR2 SVGAGI. The CDR3 is 16 amino acids. Trimming removed 2 bases from V and 12 bases from J; junction bases left unmatched: 18. Using immunoSEQ multiplex PCR, the repertoire was profiled, and TCRdb retains in-frame clones only, with some absent. This sample yields about 160,000 clones, of which about 87% are seen a single time; more than 10% belongs to the top ten. The sequence derives from a man aged 30 to 45 in good health. Sequencing was done on a sample of blood. V is TRBV6-5 and J is TRBJ1-1; 7 nucleotides line up with TRBD1. CDR3 sequence: CASSYRGPQGSMVTFF. CDR3 coding DNA: TGTGCCAGCAGTTACCGCGGCCCACAGGGGAGTATGGTAACTTTCTTT.